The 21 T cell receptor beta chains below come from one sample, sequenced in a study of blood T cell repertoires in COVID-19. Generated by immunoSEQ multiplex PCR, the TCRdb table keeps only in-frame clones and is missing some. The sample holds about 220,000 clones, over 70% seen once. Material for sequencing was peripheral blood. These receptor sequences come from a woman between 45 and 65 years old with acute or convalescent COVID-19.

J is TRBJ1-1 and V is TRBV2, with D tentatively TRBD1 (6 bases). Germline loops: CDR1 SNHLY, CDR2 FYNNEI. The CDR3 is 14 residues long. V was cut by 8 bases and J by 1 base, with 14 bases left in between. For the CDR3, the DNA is TGTGCCAGCGGGTATGAGGACAGGAACACTGAAGCTTTCTTT. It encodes CASGYEDRNTEAFF.

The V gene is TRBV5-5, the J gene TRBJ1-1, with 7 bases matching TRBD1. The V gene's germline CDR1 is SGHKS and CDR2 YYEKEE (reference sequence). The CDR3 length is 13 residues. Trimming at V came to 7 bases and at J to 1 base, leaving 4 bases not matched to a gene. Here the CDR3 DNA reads TGTGCCAGCGATCGGACAGGGAACACTGAAGCTTTCTTT. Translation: CASDRTGNTEAFF. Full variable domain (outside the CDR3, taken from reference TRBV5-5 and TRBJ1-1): DAGVTQSPTHLIKTRGQQVTLRCSPISGHKSVSWYQQVLGQGPQFIFQYYEKEERGRGNFPDRFSARQFPNYSSELNVNALLLGDSALYLCASDRTGNTEAFFGQGTRLTVV.

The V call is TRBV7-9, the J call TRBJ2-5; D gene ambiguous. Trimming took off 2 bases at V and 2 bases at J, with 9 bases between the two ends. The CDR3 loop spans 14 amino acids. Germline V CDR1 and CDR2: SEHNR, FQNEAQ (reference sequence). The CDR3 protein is CASSLSPRQETQYF. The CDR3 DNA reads TGTGCCAGCAGCTTATCCCCTAGGCAAGAGACCCAGTACTTC.

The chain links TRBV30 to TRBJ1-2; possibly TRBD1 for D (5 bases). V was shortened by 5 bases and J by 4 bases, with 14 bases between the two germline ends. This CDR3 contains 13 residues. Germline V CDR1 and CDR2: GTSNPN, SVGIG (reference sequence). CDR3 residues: CAWEARGIYGYTF. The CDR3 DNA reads TGTGCCTGGGAGGCTCGGGGGATCTATGGCTACACCTTC. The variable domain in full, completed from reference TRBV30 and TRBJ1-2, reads SQTIHQWPATLVQPVGSPLSLECTVEGTSNPNLYWYRQAAGRGLQLLFYSVGIGQISSEVPQNLSASRPQDRQFILSSKKLLLSDSGFYLCAWEARGIYGYTFGSGTRLTVV.

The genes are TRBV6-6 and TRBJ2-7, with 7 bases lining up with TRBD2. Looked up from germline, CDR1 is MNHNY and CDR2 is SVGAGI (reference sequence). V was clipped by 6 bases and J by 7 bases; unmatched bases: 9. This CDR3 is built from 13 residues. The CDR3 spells CASSDAGVGEQYF. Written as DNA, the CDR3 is TGTGCCAGCAGCGACGCGGGAGTGGGGGAGCAGTACTTC.

The CDR3 sequence is CATSNTGELFF. The CDR3 nucleotides are TGTGCCACCTCTAACACCGGGGAGCTGTTTTTT. J is TRBJ2-2 and V is TRBV19; D call uncertain. V was trimmed by 10 bases and J by 2 bases, leaving 5 bases between them. The CDR3 length is 11 residues. The germline V gene has CDR1 LNHDA and CDR2 SQIVND (reference sequence).

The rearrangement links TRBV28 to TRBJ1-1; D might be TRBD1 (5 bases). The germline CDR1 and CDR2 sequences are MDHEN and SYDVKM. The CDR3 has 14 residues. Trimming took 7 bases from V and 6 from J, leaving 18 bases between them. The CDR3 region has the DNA TGTGCCAGCACCTTTGGGGGAGGGATAGCTGAAGCTTTCTTT. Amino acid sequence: CASTFGGGIAEAFF.

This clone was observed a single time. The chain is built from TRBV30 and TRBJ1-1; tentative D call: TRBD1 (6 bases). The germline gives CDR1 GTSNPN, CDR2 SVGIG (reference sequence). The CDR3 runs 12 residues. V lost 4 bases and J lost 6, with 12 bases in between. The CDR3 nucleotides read TGTGCCTGGAACAGGGCGAGGCCTGAAGCTTTCTTT. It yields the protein CAWNRARPEAFF.

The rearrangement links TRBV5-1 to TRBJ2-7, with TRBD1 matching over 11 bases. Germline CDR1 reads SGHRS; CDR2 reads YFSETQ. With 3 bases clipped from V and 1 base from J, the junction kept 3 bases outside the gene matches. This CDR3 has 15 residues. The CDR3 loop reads CASSWGDRGSYEQYF. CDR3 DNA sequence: TGCGCCAGCAGCTGGGGGGACAGGGGGTCCTACGAGCAGTACTTC. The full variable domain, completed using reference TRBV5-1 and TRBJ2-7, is KAGVTQTPRYLIKTRGQQVTLSCSPISGHRSVSWYQQTPGQGLQFLFEYFSETQRNKGNFPGRFSGRQFSNSRSEMNVSTLELGDSALYLCASSWGDRGSYEQYFGPGTRLTVT.

CDR3 nucleotides: TGTGCCACCAGTGGTCGGACAGGGGCCACAGATACGCAGTATTTT. It is translated as CATSGRTGATDTQYF. The rearrangement joins TRBV24-1 to TRBJ2-3, with TRBD1 identical over 9 bases. Per the germline V gene, CDR1 is KGHDR and CDR2 is SFDVKD. V shed 5 bases and J 2 bases; nucleotides not matched to a gene: 4. The CDR3 spans 15 residues.

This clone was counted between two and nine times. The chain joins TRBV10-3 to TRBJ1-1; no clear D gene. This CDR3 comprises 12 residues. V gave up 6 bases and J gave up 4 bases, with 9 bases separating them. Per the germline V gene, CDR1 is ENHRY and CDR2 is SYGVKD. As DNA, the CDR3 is TGTGCCATCAGGAGGGATGCCACTGAAGCTTTCTTT. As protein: CAIRRDATEAFF.

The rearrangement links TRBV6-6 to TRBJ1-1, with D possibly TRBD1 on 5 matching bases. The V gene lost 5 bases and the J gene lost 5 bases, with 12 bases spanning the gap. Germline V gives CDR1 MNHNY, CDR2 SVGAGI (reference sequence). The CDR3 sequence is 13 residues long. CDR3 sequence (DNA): TGTGCCAGCAGTACGTTCAGGGAAACTGAAGCTTTCTTT. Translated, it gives CASSTFRETEAFF.

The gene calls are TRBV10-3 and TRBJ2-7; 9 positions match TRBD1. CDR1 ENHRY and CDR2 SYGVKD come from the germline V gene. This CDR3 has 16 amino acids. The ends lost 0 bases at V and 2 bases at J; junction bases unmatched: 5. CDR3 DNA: TGTGCCATCAGTGAGTCGGGACAGGGCCCTCCCTACGAGCAGTACTTC. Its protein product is CAISESGQGPPYEQYF.

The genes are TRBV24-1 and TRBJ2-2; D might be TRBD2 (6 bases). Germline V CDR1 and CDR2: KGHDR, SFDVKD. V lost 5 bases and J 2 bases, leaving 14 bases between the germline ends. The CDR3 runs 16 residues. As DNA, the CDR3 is TGTGCCACCAGTGCCCGGAGGGTAACAAACACCGGGGAGCTGTTTTTT. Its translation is CATSARRVTNTGELFF.

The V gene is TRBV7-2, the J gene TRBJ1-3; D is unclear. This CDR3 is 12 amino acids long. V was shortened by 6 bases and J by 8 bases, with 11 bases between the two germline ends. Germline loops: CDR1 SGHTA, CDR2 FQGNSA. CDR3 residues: CASRSWPHTIYF. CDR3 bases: TGTGCCAGCAGGTCGTGGCCCCACACCATATATTTT.

CDR3 bases: TGTGCCACCGGAAGGGCAGGGGCGGGCACCGGGGAGCTGTTTTTT. Translated, it gives CATGRAGAGTGELFF. The chain links TRBV24-1 to TRBJ2-2; possibly TRBD1 for D (6 bases). V was pared by 9 bases and J by 4 bases, with 17 bases between. The germline CDR1 and CDR2 sequences are KGHDR and SFDVKD. The CDR3 covers 15 residues.

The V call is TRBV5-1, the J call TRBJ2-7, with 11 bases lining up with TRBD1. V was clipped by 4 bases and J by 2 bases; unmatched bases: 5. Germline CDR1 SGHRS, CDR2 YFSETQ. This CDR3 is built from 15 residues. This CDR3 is CASSRGQGATYEQYF. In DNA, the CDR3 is TGCGCCAGCAGCCGAGGACAGGGGGCAACCTACGAGCAGTACTTC.

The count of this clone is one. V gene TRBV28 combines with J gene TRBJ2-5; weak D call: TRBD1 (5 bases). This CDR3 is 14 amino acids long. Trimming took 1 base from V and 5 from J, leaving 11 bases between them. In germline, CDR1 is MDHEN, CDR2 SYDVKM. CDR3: CASSLFPGKETQYF. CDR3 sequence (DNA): TGTGCCAGCAGTTTATTCCCAGGGAAGGAGACCCAGTACTTC.

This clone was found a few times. DNA for the CDR3: TGTGCCAGCAGCCTAGCGGGAGGTCACAATGAGCAGTTCTTC. Translation gives CASSLAGGHNEQFF. The V call is TRBV6-4, the J call TRBJ2-1, with 11 bases fitting TRBD2. This CDR3 has 14 residues. The trim removed 6 bases at V and 5 bases at J, leaving 3 bases unmatched. Germline V gene lookup returns CDR1 MRHNA and CDR2 SNTAGT.

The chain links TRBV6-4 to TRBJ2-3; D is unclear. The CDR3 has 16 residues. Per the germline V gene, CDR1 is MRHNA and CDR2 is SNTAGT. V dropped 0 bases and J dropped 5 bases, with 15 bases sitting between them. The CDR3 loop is CASSDSNTYSRDTQYF. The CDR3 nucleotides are TGTGCCAGCAGTGACTCGAATACCTACTCGAGAGATACGCAGTATTTT.

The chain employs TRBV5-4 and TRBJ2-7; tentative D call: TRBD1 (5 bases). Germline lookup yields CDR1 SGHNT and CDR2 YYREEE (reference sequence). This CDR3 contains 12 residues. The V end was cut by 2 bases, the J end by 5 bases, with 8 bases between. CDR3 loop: CASSFQGDEQYF. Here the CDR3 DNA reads TGTGCCAGCAGCTTCCAGGGCGACGAGCAGTACTTC.